This TCR beta chain is from a study of human CD4 T cells and Enterobacteriaceae (dated by TCRdb to about 2020). About this clone itself: Its cognate antigen has yet to be identified. No much larger clonotype is one base removed from it; base qualities were not supplied.

CDR3 length: 13 amino acids, cysteine to phenylalanine. CDR3 DNA only is kept here, 39 bases in frame from base 1. Per the germline V gene (reference sequence), SEHNR is the CDR1 and FQNEAQ is the CDR2. V loses 5 bases of germline sequence and J loses 4 bases, and the interval between the two ends is 11 bases. Deep-level sequencing, with a detection sensitivity of one cell in 200,000, was applied to the ex vivo total memory CD4+ samples. Genomic DNA was extracted from cell pellets with the QIAamp DNA Micro Kit, and its quantity and purity were checked by spectrophotometry. The immunoSEQ multiplex PCR assay was used to amplify TCR Vbeta CDR3 regions. Amplicons were sequenced on the Illumina HiSeq platform. Each retrieved sequence was 87 nucleotides long and included the CDR3 region. For the original study's pipeline: A clonotype was defined as a unique productive TCR Vbeta nucleotide sequence and was quantified by productive template frequency from ImmunoSEQ Analyzer V3.0. A threshold at the top 5th percentile of each frequency-ranked repertoire was used to define expanded clonotypes. Repertoire overlap was calculated as Chao-Jaccard using the R package fossil and displayed by nonmetric multidimensional scaling using the R package MASS. The immuneACCESS repertoire file appears here via TCRdb, limited to in-frame rearrangements. These files lack a portion of the clones; in checked studies, under half of the deficit traces to unresolved V genes, and the cause of the others is not known. That table is the source of V, J and clone size, and D and trimming were worked out from the DNA. Here the sample has 27,000 or so clones; about 82% occur a single time. The ten largest clones capture 0.9% to 1% of the sample.

Memory CD4+ T cells, defined as all CD4+ cells other than CD45RA+CCR7+CD95- naive cells, were FACS-sorted on a FACSAria III to a purity of over 98%. Blood from healthy donors was obtained from blood donation centers in Switzerland. Positive selection with CD4 and CD14 magnetic microbeads was used to enrich total CD4+ T cells and monocytes. Before sorting, CD8+, CD14+, CD16+, CD56+, CD19+ and CD25-bright cells were excluded. In two blood donors, total memory CD4+ T cells were sequenced directly ex vivo to assess in vivo expansion of bacteria-reactive clonotypes. Peripheral blood mononuclear cells were isolated from donor blood using Ficoll-Paque Plus. Overall results and qualifications from the work: The only basis for inferring the reactivity of ex vivo clonotypes was matching nucleotide sequences to CFSE-low cultures from the same donors. Ex vivo, broadly cross-reactive clonotypes appeared more expanded than specific ones, with 11 of 19 and 21 of 34 in the top 5%.

The sequence joins TRBV7-9 to TRBJ1-1, and perhaps TRBD1 as D gene, on 6 matching bases. Source material: memory CD4+ T cells from blood. The cell subset or site label on this specimen signifies: total memory CD4 T cells sorted directly ex vivo, unstimulated. This sequence originates from a human donor in good health. The sequenced DNA is TGTGCCAGCAGCCTTACAGGGCTCACTGAAGCTTTCTTT. This gives the protein CASSLTGLTEAFF.